The 6 T cell receptor beta chains listed next were all sequenced from one sample in a study of cytomegalovirus exposure and HLA in healthy donors. The PCR used 60 Vbeta and 13 Jbeta primers. Assay used: immunoSEQ multiplex PCR; TCRdb lists only in-frame clones, some missing. The table lists about 140,000 clones, roughly 80% of them singletons. Source material: PBMCs. These receptors were taken from a man aged 40-49 years in good health and CMV-seropositive.

The rearrangement uses TRBV11-2 and TRBJ2-7; no clear D. The CDR3 contains 15 residues. Germline V CDR1 and CDR2: SGHAT, FQNNGV. V was cut by 1 base and J by 4 bases, with 14 bases left in between. The CDR3 DNA follows: TGTGCCAGCAGCTTAGGGCCCCTAGGCCTGTACGAGCAGTACTTC. Protein product: CASSLGPLGLYEQYF.

This clone occurred once. This rearrangement joins TRBV30 to TRBJ2-1; D is possibly TRBD1 (5 bases). V dropped 0 bases and J dropped 12 bases, with 12 bases sitting between them. CDR1 and CDR2 (germline): GTSNPN, SVGIG (reference sequence). This CDR3 contains 12 residues. In DNA, the CDR3 is TGTGCCTGGAGTGTCTGGGGAAGGGGGCAGTTCTTC. Translating it yields CAWSVWGRGQFF.

V and J are TRBV6-6 and TRBJ2-1, with TRBD2 matching over 15 bases. Trimming took 2 bases from V and 8 from J; bases not matched to a gene: 4. The CDR3 sequence is 16 residues long. Germline V CDR1 and CDR2: MNHNY, SVGAGI (reference sequence). The CDR3 nucleotides read TGTGCCAGCAGTTACCCGGGACTAGCGGGAGGTGATGAGCAGTTCTTC. It is translated as CASSYPGLAGGDEQFF.

The J gene is TRBJ2-1, the V gene TRBV2, with TRBD1 as a possible D gene (6 bases). CDR1 and CDR2 (germline): SNHLY, FYNNEI. Trimming removed 6 bases at V and 4 bases at J, with 13 bases between. The CDR3 is made up of 14 amino acids. The CDR3 here is CASRETGLYNEQFF. As DNA, the CDR3 is TGTGCCAGCAGGGAGACAGGTTTATACAATGAGCAGTTCTTC.

V is TRBV4-3 and J is TRBJ1-2, with D possibly TRBD1 on 5 matching bases. The CDR3 covers 15 residues. V lost 2 bases and J lost 0, with 10 bases in between. In germline, CDR1 is LGHNA, CDR2 YSLEER. The CDR3 loop is CASSQFTGANYGYTF. The CDR3, as DNA: TGCGCCAGCAGCCAATTCACAGGAGCTAACTATGGCTACACCTTC.

The chain links TRBV11-2 to TRBJ1-4; D gene unclear. V shed 2 bases and J shed 4 bases, with 5 bases lying between them. Germline lookup yields CDR1 SGHAT and CDR2 FQNNGV. The CDR3 covers 13 residues. Written as DNA, the CDR3 is TGTGCCAGCAGCTTAACGGTTAATGAAAAACTGTTTTTT. This encodes CASSLTVNEKLFF.